A single sample is the source of the 21 T cell receptor beta chains below, sequenced in a study of CD8 T cells in Susac syndrome. With random hexamers, reverse transcription was performed on about 0.45 to 1 ug of RNA. TCRdb re-derived calls from the immunoSEQ multiplex PCR reads in MiXCR, one entry per CDR3 protein. The top ten clones hold over 0.12% of a sample with 150,000 or so distinct CDR3 sequences, around 95% of them seen once. Sample: CD4+ T cells from PBMCs. These receptors originate from a human donor in good health.

V and J are TRBV18 and TRBJ2-5; TRBD2 aligns across 9 bases. This CDR3 is 14 amino acids long. After removal of 6 bases from V and 2 bases from J, the junction contained 4 bases not matched to a gene. Germline V CDR1 and CDR2: KGHSH, LQKENI. CDR3 loop: CASSERGAQETQYF. The DNA for the CDR3 is TGTGCCAGCTCTGAGCGGGGGGCACAAGAGACCCAGTACTTC.

The chain employs TRBV30 and TRBJ2-7; 9 bases are shared with TRBD1. Trimming removed 8 bases from V and 5 bases from J; junction bases left unmatched: 7. Germline CDR1 is GTSNPN and CDR2 is SVGIG (reference sequence). The CDR3 runs to 12 residues. In DNA form, the CDR3 reads TGTGCCGCCAACAGGGGGCAAAACGAGCAGTACTTC. Translation: CAANRGQNEQYF.

The CDR3 nucleotides are TGTGCCAGCAGTTTCCGACGGGGTCAGCCCCAGCATTTT. Translation: CASSFRRGQPQHF. The V call is TRBV6-2 or TRBV6-3, the J call TRBJ1-5; no definite D call. Trimming shortened V by 4 bases and J by 6 bases, and 10 bases separated the two germline ends. Germline assignment: CDR1 MNHEY and CDR2 SVGEGT. The CDR3 spans 13 residues.

The chain recombines TRBV7-9 with TRBJ2-7; TRBD1 is a possible D gene (6 bases). CDR3 length: 11 amino acids. Germline V gene sequence: CDR1 SEHNR, CDR2 FQNEAQ (reference sequence). V gave up 4 bases and J gave up 11 bases, with 12 bases separating them. CDR3 residues: CASSSGSGEYF. CDR3 in DNA: TGTGCCAGCAGCTCGGGTTCAGGGGAGTACTTC.

The chain links TRBV27 to TRBJ2-1, with TRBD2 matching 7 bases. V trimming: 5 bases; J trimming: 4 bases; junction bases outside the gene matches: 14. There are 17 residues in the CDR3. The germline V gene has CDR1 MNHEY and CDR2 SMNVEV (reference sequence). CDR3 nucleotide sequence: TGTGCCAGCAGTCAACGTAGCGGGTCGTTTCAATACAATGAGCAGTTCTTC. Amino acids: CASSQRSGSFQYNEQFF.

This chain joins TRBV9 and TRBJ2-2, with TRBD2 identical over 7 bases. The CDR3 covers 15 residues. Germline lookup yields CDR1 SGDLS and CDR2 YYNGEE. Losses at the gene ends were 0 bases for V and 5 bases for J; bases not matched to a gene: 4. Written as DNA, the CDR3 is TGTGCCAGCAGCGTAGTAAGGGGAGGGACCGGGGAGCTGTTTTTT. It is translated as CASSVVRGGTGELFF.

The gene calls are TRBV9 and TRBJ2-2; D unresolved. Deletions cut 0 bases from V and 2 bases from J, with 8 bases between. The CDR3 has 15 residues. CDR1 is SGDLS, CDR2 YYNGEE, per germline. This CDR3 reads CASSVGVANTGELFF. The CDR3 DNA reads as TGTGCCAGCAGCGTAGGGGTAGCCAACACCGGGGAGCTGTTTTTT.

This clonotype was recorded once. The chain employs TRBV25-1 and TRBJ2-5; TRBD2 aligns across 7 bases. This CDR3 is 13 amino acids long. The J segment lost 1 base and the V segment lost 7 bases, leaving 3 bases of the junction unmatched. The germline V gene has CDR1 MGHDK and CDR2 SYGVNS. CDR3 in amino acids: CASKSGVQETQYF. The CDR3, as DNA: TGTGCCAGCAAGAGCGGGGTCCAAGAGACCCAGTACTTC. The full variable domain, in which reference TRBV25-1 and TRBJ2-5 provide the parts outside the CDR3, is EADIYQTPRYLVIGTGKKITLECSQTMGHDKMYWYQQDPGMELHLIHYSYGVNSTEKGDLSSESTVSRIRTEHFPLTLESARPSHTSQYLCASKSGVQETQYFGPGTRLLVL.

V and J are TRBV29-1 and TRBJ2-5; the D is unclear. V dropped 2 bases and J dropped 4 bases, with 8 bases sitting between them. This CDR3 region has 12 residues. The germline CDR1 and CDR2 sequences are SQVTM and ANQGSEA. CDR3 nucleotide sequence: TGCAGCGTTGAACCCGGCCCAGAGACCCAGTACTTC. Protein sequence: CSVEPGPETQYF. The full variable domain, rest sourced from reference TRBV29-1 and TRBJ2-5, is SAVISQKPSRDICQRGTSLTIQCQVDSQVTMMFWYRQQPGQSLTLIATANQGSEATYESGFVIDKFPISRPNLTFSTLTVSNMSPEDSSIYLCSVEPGPETQYFGPGTRLLVL.

The chain recombines TRBV30 with TRBJ2-7; D not resolved. The V gene lost 2 bases and the J gene lost 4 bases, with 15 bases spanning the gap. The germline CDR1 and CDR2 sequences are GTSNPN and SVGIG (reference sequence). The CDR3 has 14 residues. The CDR3 loop reads CAWSQGPDPYEQYF. CDR3 bases: TGTGCCTGGAGTCAAGGCCCTGATCCATACGAGCAGTACTTC.

This rearrangement joins TRBV9 to TRBJ2-1; no reliable D call. Germline V gene lookup returns CDR1 SGDLS and CDR2 YYNGEE. V gave up 0 bases and J gave up 0 bases, with 7 bases separating them. The CDR3 has 15 amino acids. CDR3: CASSVGQSSYNEQFF. DNA for the CDR3: TGTGCCAGCAGCGTAGGGCAGAGCTCCTACAATGAGCAGTTCTTC.

The rearrangement joins TRBV12-3 or TRBV12-4 to TRBJ1-1; D gene uncertain. Trimming cost V 5 bases and J 4 bases, with 11 bases left between them. CDR3 length equals 13 residues. The CDR3 bases are TGTGCCAGCAGTATTAACTGGGGCACTGAAGCTTTCTTT. Its translation is CASSINWGTEAFF.

The DNA for the CDR3 is TGTGCCAGCAGCCTGGGGACTGCAGAATACTCTGGAAACACCATATATTTT. Protein sequence: CASSLGTAEYSGNTIYF. The chain joins TRBV3-1 to TRBJ1-3; a possible D gene is TRBD1 (5 bases). V lost 4 bases to trimming and J lost 0 bases, with 16 bases between them. The CDR3 sequence is 17 residues long. CDR1 and CDR2 from the germline V gene are LGHDT and YNNKEL (reference sequence).

V and J are TRBV29-1 and TRBJ2-7; D may match TRBD1 or TRBD2 (5 bases each). Trimming removed 7 bases from V and 5 bases from J, with 18 bases in between. CDR1 SQVTM and CDR2 ANQGSEA come from the germline V gene. This CDR3 spans 13 amino acids. CDR3 residues: CSGCPGPPHEQYF. The CDR3 DNA follows: TGCAGCGGCTGCCCGGGACCACCCCACGAGCAGTACTTC.

The rearrangement links TRBV29-1 to TRBJ1-5, with a tentative D call TRBD1 (5 bases). V lost 7 bases to trimming and J lost 7 bases, with 17 bases between them. Looked up from germline, CDR1 is SQVTM and CDR2 is ANQGSEA. The CDR3 consists of 13 residues. For the CDR3, the DNA is TGCAGCGCCACGGAGGGGAGCGGGCAGCCCCAGCATTTT. This translates into CSATEGSGQPQHF.

The genes are TRBV4-2 and TRBJ1-5; D gene uncertain. CDR1 LGHNA and CDR2 YNFKEQ come from the germline V gene. The V end lost 3 bases, the J end lost 1 base, and 10 bases lay between the germline ends. This CDR3 has 15 residues. Here the CDR3 DNA reads TGTGCCAGCAGCCAGCAGGCCCTGAGCAATCAGCCCCAGCATTTT. Protein: CASSQQALSNQPQHF.

This rearrangement joins TRBV28 to TRBJ2-7; D gene ambiguous. Between the trimmed V and J ends, which lost 4 bases and 9 bases, there was a span of 10 bases. Germline V lookup: CDR1 MDHEN, CDR2 SYDVKM. This CDR3 has 11 residues. CDR3 sequence reads: CASSSPILQYF. For the CDR3, the DNA is TGTGCCAGCAGTTCTCCTATCTTGCAGTACTTC.

This clonotype has more than one count but fewer than ten. The CDR3 coding sequence is TGTGCCAGCAGCTTAGAGCAGGGTTACGAGCAGTACTTC. It codes for CASSLEQGYEQYF. This sequence joins TRBV11-3 and TRBJ2-7, with D possibly TRBD1 on 5 matching bases. In germline, CDR1 is SGHNT, CDR2 YENEEA. This CDR3 spans 13 amino acids. The V end was cut by 0 bases, the J end by 4 bases, with 7 bases between.

The J gene is TRBJ1-2, the V gene TRBV20-1; D uncertain. The CDR3 spans 12 residues. The germline V gene has CDR1 DFQATT and CDR2 SNEGSKA (reference sequence). V was clipped by 6 bases and J by 2 bases, with 10 bases between them. CDR3 loop: CSAKTENYGYTF. The CDR3 nucleotides are TGCAGTGCCAAGACCGAGAACTATGGCTACACCTTC.

The chain recombines TRBV20-1 with TRBJ1-1; D is ambiguous. The length of the CDR3 is 14 residues. CDR1 is DFQATT and CDR2 is SNEGSKA in the germline V gene (reference sequence). V lost 2 bases and J 4 bases, leaving 14 bases between the germline ends. CDR3 protein: CSARRLDGSTEAFF. Written as DNA, the CDR3 is TGCAGTGCTAGACGGCTGGACGGTAGCACTGAAGCTTTCTTT.

This clonotype appeared a single time. This chain uses TRBV29-1 with TRBJ1-3, with 9 bases matching TRBD1. Germline CDR1 is SQVTM and CDR2 is ANQGSEA. The CDR3 has 14 residues. Trimming took 4 bases from V and 7 from J; bases not matched to a gene: 8. The CDR3 here is CSVGGQGFGNTIYF. The CDR3 coding sequence is TGCAGCGTTGGGGGACAGGGTTTCGGTAACACCATATATTTT.